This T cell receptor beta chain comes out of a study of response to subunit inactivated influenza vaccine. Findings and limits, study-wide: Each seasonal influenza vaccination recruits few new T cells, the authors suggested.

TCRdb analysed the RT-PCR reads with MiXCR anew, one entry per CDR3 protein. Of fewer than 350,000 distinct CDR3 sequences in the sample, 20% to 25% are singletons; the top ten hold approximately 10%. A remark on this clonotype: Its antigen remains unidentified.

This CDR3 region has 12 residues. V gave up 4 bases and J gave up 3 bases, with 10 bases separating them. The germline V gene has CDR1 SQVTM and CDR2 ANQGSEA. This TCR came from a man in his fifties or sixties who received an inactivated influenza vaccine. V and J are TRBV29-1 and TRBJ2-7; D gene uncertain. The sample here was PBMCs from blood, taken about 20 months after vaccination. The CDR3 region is CSVALFSYEQYF. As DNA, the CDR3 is TGCAGCGTTGCATTATTTAGCTACGAGCAGTACTTC.